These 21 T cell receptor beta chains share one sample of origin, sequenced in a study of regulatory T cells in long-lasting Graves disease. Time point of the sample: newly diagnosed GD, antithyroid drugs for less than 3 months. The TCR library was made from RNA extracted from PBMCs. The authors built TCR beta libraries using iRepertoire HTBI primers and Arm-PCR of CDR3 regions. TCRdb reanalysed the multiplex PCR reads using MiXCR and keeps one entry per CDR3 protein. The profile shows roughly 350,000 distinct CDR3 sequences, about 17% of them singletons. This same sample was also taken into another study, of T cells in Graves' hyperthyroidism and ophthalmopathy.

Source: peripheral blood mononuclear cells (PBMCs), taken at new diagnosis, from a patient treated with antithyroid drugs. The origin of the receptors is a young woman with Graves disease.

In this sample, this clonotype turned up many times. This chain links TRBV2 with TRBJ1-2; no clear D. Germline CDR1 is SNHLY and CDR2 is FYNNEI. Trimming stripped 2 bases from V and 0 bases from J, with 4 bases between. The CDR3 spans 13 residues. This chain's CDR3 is CASSEMANYGYTF. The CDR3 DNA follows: TGTGCCAGCAGTGAAATGGCTAACTATGGCTACACCTTC. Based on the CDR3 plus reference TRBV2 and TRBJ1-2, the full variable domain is EPEVTQTPSHQVTQMGQEVILRCVPISNHLYFYWYRQILGQKVEFLVSFYNNEISEKSEIFDDQFSVERPDGSNFTLKIRSTKLEDSAMYFCASSEMANYGYTFGSGTRLTVV.

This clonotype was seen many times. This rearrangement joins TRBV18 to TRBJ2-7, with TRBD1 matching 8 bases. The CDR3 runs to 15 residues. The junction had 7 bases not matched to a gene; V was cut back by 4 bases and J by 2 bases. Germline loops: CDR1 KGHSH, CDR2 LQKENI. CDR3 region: CASSLGQVPTYEQYF. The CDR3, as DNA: TGTGCCAGCTCACTGGGACAGGTCCCCACCTACGAGCAGTACTTC.

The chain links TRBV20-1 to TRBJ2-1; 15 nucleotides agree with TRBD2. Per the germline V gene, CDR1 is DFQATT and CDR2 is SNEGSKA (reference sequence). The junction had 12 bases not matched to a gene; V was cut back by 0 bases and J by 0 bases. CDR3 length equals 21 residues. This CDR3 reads CSARDRSGLAGGTSSYNEQFF. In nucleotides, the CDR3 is TGCAGTGCTAGAGATCGTTCGGGACTAGCGGGAGGTACCAGCTCCTACAATGAGCAGTTCTTC.

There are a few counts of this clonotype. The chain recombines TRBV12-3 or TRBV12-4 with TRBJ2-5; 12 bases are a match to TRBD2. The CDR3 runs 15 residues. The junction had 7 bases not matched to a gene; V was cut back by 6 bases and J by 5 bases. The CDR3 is CASSGLAGQGETQYF. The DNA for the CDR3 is TGTGCCAGCAGCGGACTAGCGGGGCAGGGGGAGACCCAGTACTTC.

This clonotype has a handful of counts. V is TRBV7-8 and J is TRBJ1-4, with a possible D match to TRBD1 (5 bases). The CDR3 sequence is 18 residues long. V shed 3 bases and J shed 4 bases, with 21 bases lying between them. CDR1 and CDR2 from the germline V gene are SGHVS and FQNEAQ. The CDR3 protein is CASSFLVWGSSSNEKLFF. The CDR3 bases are TGTGCCAGCAGCTTTCTGGTGTGGGGGTCTAGTAGTAATGAAAAACTGTTTTTT.

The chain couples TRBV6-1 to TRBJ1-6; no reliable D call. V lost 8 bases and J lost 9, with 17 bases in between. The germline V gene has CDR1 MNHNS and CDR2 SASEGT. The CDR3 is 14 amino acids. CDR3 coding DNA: TGTGCCAGCCGAAGAGATATTTCGGGTTCACCCCTCCACTTT. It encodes CASRRDISGSPLHF.

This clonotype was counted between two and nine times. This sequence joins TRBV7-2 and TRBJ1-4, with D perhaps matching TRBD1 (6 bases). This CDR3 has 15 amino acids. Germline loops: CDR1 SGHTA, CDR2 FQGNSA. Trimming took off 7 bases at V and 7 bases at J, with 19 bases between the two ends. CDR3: CASTSGGGWVEKLFF. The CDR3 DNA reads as TGTGCCAGCACCTCAGGAGGGGGGTGGGTTGAAAAACTGTTTTTT.

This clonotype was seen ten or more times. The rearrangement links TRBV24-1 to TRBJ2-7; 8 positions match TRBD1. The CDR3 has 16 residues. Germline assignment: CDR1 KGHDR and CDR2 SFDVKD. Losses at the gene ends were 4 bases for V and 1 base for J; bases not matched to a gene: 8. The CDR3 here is CATSDTRDRSSYEQYF. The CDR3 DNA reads TGTGCCACCAGTGACACCCGGGACAGGAGTTCCTACGAGCAGTACTTC.

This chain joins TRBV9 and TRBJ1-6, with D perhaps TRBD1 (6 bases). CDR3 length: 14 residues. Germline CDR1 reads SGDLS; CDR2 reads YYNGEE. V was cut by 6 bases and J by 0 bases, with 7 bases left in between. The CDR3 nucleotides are TGTGCCAGCAAGGGGGACTCCTATAATTCACCCCTCCACTTT. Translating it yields CASKGDSYNSPLHF.

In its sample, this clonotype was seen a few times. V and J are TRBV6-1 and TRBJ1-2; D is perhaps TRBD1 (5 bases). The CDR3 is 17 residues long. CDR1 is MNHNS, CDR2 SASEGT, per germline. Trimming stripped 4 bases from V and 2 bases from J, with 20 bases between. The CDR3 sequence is CASSVGERRHANYGYTF. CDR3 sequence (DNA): TGTGCCAGCAGTGTAGGGGAGCGGAGACACGCGAACTATGGCTACACCTTC.

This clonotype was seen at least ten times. DNA of the CDR3: TGCAGTGCTAGAGATCCACCGGGTGGGAATTCACCCCTCCACTTT. Protein product: CSARDPPGGNSPLHF. V gene TRBV20-1 combines with J gene TRBJ1-6; D not resolved. This CDR3 has 15 residues. Between the trimmed V and J ends, which lost 0 bases and 7 bases, there was a span of 13 bases. The germline CDR1 and CDR2 sequences are DFQATT and SNEGSKA (reference sequence).

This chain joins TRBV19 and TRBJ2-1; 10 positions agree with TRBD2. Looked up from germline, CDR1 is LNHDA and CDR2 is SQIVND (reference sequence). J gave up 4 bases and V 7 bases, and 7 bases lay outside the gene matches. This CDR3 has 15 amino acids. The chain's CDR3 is CASTSGGARYNEQFF. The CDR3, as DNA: TGTGCCAGTACGAGCGGGGGGGCTCGATACAATGAGCAGTTCTTC.

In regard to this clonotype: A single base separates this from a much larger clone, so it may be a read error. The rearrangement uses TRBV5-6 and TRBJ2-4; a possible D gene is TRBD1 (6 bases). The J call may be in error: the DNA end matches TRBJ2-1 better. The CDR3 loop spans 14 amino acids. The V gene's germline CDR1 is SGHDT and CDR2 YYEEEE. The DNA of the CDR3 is TGTGCCAGCAGCAAGAGACAGGAGCCCTCCGAGCAGTTCTTC. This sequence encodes CASSKRQEPSEQFF.

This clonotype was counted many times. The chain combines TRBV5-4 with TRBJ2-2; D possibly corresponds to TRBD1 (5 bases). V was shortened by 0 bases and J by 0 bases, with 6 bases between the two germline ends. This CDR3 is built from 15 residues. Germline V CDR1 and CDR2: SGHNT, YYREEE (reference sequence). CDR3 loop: CASSLDRTNTGELFF. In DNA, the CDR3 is TGTGCCAGCAGCTTGGACAGGACGAACACCGGGGAGCTGTTTTTT.

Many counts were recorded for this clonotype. CDR3 amino acids: CASKQTGMNTEAFF. The CDR3 DNA reads as TGTGCCAGCAAGCAGACCGGCATGAACACTGAAGCTTTCTTT. This sequence joins TRBV6-2 or TRBV6-3 and TRBJ1-1; D is undetermined. The CDR3 consists of 14 residues. Germline-derived CDR1 and CDR2 are MNHEY and SVGEGT. V lost 7 bases, J lost 0 bases, and 12 bases lay in between.

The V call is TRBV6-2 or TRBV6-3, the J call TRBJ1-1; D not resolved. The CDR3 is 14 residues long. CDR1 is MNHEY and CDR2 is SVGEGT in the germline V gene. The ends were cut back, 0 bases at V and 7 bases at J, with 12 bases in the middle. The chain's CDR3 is CASSYSNFQGEAFF. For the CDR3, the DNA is TGTGCCAGCAGTTACTCGAATTTTCAAGGTGAAGCTTTCTTT.

Here the CDR3 DNA reads TGCGCCAGCAGCCCTGGACTAGCCCTCTACAATGAGCAGTACTTC. It is translated as CASSPGLALYNEQYF. V and J are TRBV5-1 and TRBJ2-5, with 8 positions matching TRBD2. The CDR3 consists of 15 residues. Losses at the gene ends were 4 bases for V and 11 bases for J; bases not matched to a gene: 16. In germline, CDR1 is SGHRS, CDR2 YFSETQ.

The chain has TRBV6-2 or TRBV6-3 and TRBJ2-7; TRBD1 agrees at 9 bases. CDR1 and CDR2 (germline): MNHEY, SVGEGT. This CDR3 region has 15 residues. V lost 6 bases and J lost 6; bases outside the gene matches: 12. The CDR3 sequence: CASSPHRDRVGEQYF. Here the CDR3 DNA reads TGTGCCAGCAGCCCGCACCGGGACAGGGTGGGCGAGCAGTACTTC.

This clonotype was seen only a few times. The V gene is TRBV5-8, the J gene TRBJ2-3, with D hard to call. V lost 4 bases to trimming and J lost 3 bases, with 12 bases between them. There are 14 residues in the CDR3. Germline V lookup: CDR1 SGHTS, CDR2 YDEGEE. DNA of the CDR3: TGTGCCAGCAGCAGAACCGCAGAGACAGATACGCAGTATTTT. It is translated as CASSRTAETDTQYF.

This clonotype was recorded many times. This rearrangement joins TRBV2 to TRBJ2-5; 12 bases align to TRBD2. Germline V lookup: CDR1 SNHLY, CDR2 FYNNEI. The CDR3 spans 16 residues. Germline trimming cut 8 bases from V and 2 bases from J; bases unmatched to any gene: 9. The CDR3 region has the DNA TGTGCCAGCCGCCTCGGCCTAGCGGGGGGGCAAGAGACCCAGTACTTC. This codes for CASRLGLAGGQETQYF.

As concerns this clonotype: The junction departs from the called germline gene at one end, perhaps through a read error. The CDR3 is CASGQKSGMTDTQYF. The CDR3, as DNA: TGTGCCAGCGGCCAAAAAAGCGGGATGACAGATACGCAGTATTTT. This sequence joins TRBV3-1 and TRBJ2-3, with 7 bases identical to TRBD2. Per the germline V gene, CDR1 is LGHDT and CDR2 is YNNKEL (reference sequence). CDR3 length: 15 amino acids.